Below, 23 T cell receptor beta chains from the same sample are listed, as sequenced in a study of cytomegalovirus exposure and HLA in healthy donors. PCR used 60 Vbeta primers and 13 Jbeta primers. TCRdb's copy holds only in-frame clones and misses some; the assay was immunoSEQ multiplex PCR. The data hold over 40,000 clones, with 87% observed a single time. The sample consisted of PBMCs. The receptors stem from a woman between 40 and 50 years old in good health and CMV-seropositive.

The DNA of the CDR3 is TGTGCTAGTGGTTTTTTGCAGGGTGGGACCTACAATGAGCAGTTCTTC. Its protein product is CASGFLQGGTYNEQFF. The chain joins TRBV12-5 to TRBJ2-1; a weak D match, TRBD1 (5 bases). Trimming cost V 3 bases and J 2 bases, with 14 bases left between them. This CDR3 has 16 amino acids. CDR1 LGHNT and CDR2 FRNRAP come from the germline V gene.

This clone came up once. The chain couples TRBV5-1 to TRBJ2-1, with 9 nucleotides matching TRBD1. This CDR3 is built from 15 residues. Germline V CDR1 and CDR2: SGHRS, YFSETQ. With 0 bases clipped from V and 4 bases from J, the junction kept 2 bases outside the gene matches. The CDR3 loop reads CASSLDRGLYNEQFF. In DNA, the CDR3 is TGCGCCAGCAGCTTGGACAGGGGGCTATACAATGAGCAGTTCTTC.

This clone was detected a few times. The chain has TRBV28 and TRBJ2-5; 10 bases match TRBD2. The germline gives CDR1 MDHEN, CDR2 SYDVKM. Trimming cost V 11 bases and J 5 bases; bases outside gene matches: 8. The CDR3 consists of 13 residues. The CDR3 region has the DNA TGTGCCGGAGCGGGAGGGCCGGGGGAGACCCAGTACTTC. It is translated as CAGAGGPGETQYF.

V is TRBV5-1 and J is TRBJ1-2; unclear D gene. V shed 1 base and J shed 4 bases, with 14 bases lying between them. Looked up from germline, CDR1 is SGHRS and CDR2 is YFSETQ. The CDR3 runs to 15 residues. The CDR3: CASSLLLGSGYGYTF. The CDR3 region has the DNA TGCGCCAGCAGCTTGCTCCTCGGGTCTGGCTATGGCTACACCTTC. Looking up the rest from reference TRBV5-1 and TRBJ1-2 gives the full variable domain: KAGVTQTPRYLIKTRGQQVTLSCSPISGHRSVSWYQQTPGQGLQFLFEYFSETQRNKGNFPGRFSGRQFSNSRSEMNVSTLELGDSALYLCASSLLLGSGYGYTFGSGTRLTVV.

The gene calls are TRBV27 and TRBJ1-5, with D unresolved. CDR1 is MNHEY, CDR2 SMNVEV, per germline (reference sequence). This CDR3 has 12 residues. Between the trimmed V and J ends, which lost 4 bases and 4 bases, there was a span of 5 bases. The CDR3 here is CASSSLNQPQHF. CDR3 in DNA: TGTGCCAGCAGTTCCTTAAATCAGCCCCAGCATTTT.

The CDR3 loop reads CASNTLQETQYF. The CDR3 DNA reads TGTGCCAGCAACACATTACAAGAGACCCAGTACTTC. The chain employs TRBV2 and TRBJ2-5; D uncertain. This CDR3 has 12 residues. CDR1 and CDR2 (germline): SNHLY, FYNNEI. The V end was cut by 7 bases, the J end by 2 bases, with 8 bases between. Variable domain in full (rest from reference TRBV2 and TRBJ2-5): EPEVTQTPSHQVTQMGQEVILRCVPISNHLYFYWYRQILGQKVEFLVSFYNNEISEKSEIFDDQFSVERPDGSNFTLKIRSTKLEDSAMYFCASNTLQETQYFGPGTRLLVL.

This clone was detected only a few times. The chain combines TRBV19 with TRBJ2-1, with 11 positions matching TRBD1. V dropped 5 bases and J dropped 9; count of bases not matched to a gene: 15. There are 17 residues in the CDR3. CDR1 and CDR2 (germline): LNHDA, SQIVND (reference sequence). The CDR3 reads CASSLRVRGQGEFEQFF. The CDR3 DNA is TGTGCCAGTAGTCTCCGGGTTAGGGGACAGGGGGAATTTGAGCAGTTCTTC.

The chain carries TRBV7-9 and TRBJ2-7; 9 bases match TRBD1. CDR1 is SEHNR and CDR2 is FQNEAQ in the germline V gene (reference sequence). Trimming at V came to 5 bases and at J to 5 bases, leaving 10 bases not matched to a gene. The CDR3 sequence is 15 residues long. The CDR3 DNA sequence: TGTGCCAGCAGCGGATCCGGGACAGGGATGCACGAGCAGTACTTC. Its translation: CASSGSGTGMHEQYF.

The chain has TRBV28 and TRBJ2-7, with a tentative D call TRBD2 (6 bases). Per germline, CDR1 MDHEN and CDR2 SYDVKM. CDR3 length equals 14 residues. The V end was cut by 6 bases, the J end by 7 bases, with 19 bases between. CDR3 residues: CASSPPGQGGEQYF. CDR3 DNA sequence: TGTGCCAGCAGCCCGCCTGGTCAAGGAGGGGAGCAGTACTTC.

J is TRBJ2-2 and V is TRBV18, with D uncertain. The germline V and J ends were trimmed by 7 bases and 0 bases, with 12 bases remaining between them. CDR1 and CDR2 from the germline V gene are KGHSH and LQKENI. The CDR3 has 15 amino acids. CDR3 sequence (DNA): TGTGCCAGCTTATTTACAGAAACGAACACCGGGGAGCTGTTTTTT. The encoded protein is CASLFTETNTGELFF.

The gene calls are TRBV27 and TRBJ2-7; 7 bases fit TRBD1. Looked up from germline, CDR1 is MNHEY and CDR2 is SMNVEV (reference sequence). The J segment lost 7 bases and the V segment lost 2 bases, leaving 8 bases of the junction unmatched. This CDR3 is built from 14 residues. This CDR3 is CASSLQTGAREQYF. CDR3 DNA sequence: TGTGCCAGCAGTTTACAAACAGGGGCGAGGGAGCAGTACTTC.

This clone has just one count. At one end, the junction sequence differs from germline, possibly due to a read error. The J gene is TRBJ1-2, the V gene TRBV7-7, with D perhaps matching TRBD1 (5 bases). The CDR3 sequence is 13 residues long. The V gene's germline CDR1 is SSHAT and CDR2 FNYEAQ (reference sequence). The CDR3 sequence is CASSPIGAYGYTF. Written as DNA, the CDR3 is TGTGCTAGCAGCCCGATTGGGGCATATGGCTACACCTTC. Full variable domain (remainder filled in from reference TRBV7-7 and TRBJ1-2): GAGVSQSPRYKVTKRGQDVTLRCDPISSHATLYWYQQALGQGPEFLTYFNYEAQPDKSGLPSDRFSAERPEGSISTLTIQRTEQRDSAMYRCASSPIGAYGYTFGSGTRLTVV.

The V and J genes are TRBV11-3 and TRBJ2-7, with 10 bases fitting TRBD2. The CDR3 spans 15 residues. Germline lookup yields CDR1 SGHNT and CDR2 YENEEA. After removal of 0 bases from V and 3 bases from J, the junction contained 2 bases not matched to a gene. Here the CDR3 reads CASSLESGGGYEQYF. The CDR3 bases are TGTGCCAGCAGCTTAGAGAGCGGGGGGGGCTACGAGCAGTACTTC. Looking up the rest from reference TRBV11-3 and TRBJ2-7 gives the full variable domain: EAGVVQSPRYKIIEKKQPVAFWCNPISGHNTLYWYLQNLGQGPELLIRYENEEAVDDSQLPKDRFSAERLKGVDSTLKIQPAELGDSAVYLCASSLESGGGYEQYFGPGTRLTVT.

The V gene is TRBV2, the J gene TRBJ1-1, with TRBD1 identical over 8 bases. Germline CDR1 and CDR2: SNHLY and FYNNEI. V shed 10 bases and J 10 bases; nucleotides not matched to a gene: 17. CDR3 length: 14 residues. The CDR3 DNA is TGTGCCACAGAGGGGGGAAGACAGGGGCCCGGAGCTTTCTTT. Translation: CATEGGRQGPGAFF.

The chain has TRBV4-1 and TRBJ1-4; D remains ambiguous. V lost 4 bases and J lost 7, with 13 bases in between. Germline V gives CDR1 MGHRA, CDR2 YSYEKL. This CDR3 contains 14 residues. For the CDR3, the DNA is TGCGCCAGCAGCCGATACGGGGATTTTGAAAAACTGTTTTTT. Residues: CASSRYGDFEKLFF.

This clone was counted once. The CDR3 reads CAYRGGDYEQYF. DNA for the CDR3: TGCGCGTACCGGGGGGGGGACTACGAGCAGTACTTC. The chain employs TRBV5-1 and TRBJ2-7; TRBD2 matches 8 bases. The CDR3 totals 12 residues. The germline V gene encodes CDR1 SGHRS and CDR2 YFSETQ.

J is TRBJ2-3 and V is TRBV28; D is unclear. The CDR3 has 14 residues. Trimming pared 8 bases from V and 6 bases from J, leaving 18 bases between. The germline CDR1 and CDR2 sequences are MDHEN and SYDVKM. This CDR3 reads CASGWSSSGDTQYF. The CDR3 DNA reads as TGTGCCAGCGGGTGGAGTTCCTCGGGTGATACGCAGTATTTT.

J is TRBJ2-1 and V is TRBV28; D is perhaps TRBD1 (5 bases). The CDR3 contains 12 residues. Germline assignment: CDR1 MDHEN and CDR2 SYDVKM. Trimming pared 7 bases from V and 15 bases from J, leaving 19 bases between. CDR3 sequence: CASTKGQADGFF. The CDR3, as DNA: TGTGCCAGCACCAAGGGGCAGGCTGATGGGTTCTTC. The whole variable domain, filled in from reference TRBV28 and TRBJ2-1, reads DVKVTQSSRYLVKRTGEKVFLECVQDMDHENMFWYRQDPGLGLRLIYFSYDVKMKEKGDIPEGYSVSREKKERFSLILESASTNQTSMYLCASTKGQADGFFGPGTRLTVL.

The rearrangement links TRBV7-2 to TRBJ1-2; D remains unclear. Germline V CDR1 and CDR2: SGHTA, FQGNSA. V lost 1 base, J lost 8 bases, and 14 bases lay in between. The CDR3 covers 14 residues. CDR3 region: CASSLGSANTGYTF. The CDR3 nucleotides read TGTGCCAGCAGCTTAGGGTCCGCAAACACGGGCTACACCTTC.

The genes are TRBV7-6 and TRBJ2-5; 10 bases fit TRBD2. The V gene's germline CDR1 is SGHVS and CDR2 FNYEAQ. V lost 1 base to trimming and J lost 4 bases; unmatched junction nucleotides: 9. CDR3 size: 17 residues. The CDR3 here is CASSLDRLAGVGETQYF. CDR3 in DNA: TGTGCCAGCAGCTTAGACCGTCTAGCGGGGGTTGGAGAGACCCAGTACTTC.

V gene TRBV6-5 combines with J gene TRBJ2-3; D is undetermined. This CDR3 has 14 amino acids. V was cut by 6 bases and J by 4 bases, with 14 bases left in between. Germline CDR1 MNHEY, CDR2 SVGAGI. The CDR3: CASSLRSSSDTQYF. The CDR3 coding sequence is TGTGCCAGCAGCCTGAGGTCCTCTTCAGATACGCAGTATTTT.

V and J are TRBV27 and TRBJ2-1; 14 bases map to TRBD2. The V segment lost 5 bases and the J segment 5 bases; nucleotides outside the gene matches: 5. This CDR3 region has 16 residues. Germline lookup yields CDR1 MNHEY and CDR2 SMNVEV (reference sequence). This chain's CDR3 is CASSPPGLAGDNEQFF. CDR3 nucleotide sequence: TGTGCCAGCAGTCCCCCGGGACTAGCGGGAGACAATGAGCAGTTCTTC.

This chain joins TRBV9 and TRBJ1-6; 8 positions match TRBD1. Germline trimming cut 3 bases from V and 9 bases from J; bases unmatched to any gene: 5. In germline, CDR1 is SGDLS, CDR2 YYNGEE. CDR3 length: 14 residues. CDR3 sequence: CASSGIQGGSPLHF. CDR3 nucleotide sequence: TGTGCCAGCAGCGGTATACAGGGGGGTTCACCCCTCCACTTT.